A single sample is the source of the 19 T cell receptor beta chains below, sequenced in a study of blood T cell repertoires in COVID-19. Measured with immunoSEQ multiplex PCR; TCRdb has only the in-frame clones, and not every one. The profile covers 300,000 to 450,000 clones, with more than 85% appearing a single time and 1% taken by the ten largest. The sequencing sample was made of PBMCs or T cells enriched from blood (not recorded which). The receptors originated from a woman in her thirties who had recovered from COVID-19.

The chain joins TRBV6-5 to TRBJ2-7, with D perhaps TRBD2 (5 bases). Deletions cut 8 bases from V and 3 bases from J, with 17 bases between. This CDR3 has 14 residues. Germline CDR1 reads MNHEY; CDR2 reads SVGAGI. The CDR3 loop is CASSLRPAGYEQYF. DNA of the CDR3: TGTGCCAGCTCCCTACGGCCTGCGGGCTACGAGCAGTACTTC.

The chain uses TRBV5-6 and TRBJ2-3; 11 bases agree with TRBD2. CDR1 SGHDT and CDR2 YYEEEE come from the germline V gene. This CDR3 is built from 15 residues. With 4 bases clipped from V and 7 bases from J, the junction kept 8 bases outside the gene matches. In DNA, the CDR3 is TGTGCCAGCAGCCCTAGACTAGCGGGGCCACATACGCAGTATTTT. Amino acids: CASSPRLAGPHTQYF.

V gene TRBV11-2 combines with J gene TRBJ1-2; D call uncertain. Germline V gives CDR1 SGHAT, CDR2 FQNNGV. The CDR3 extends over 13 amino acids. V gave up 0 bases and J gave up 7 bases, with 9 bases separating them. The CDR3 protein is CASSLEIGSGYTF. CDR3 DNA: TGTGCCAGCAGCTTAGAAATCGGGAGTGGCTACACCTTC. Supplemented by reference TRBV11-2 and TRBJ1-2, the full variable domain reads EAGVAQSPRYKIIEKRQSVAFWCNPISGHATLYWYQQILGQGPKLLIQFQNNGVVDDSQLPKDRFSAERLKGVDSTLKIQPAKLEDSAVYLCASSLEIGSGYTFGSGTRLTVV.

The chain is built from TRBV7-2 and TRBJ2-7; 13 bases map to TRBD2. V lost 5 bases and J lost 0; bases outside the gene matches: 10. Germline values: CDR1 SGHTA, CDR2 FQGNSA. The CDR3 is 18 amino acids. CDR3 residues: CASSPRLAGGLISYEQYF. The CDR3 nucleotides are TGTGCCAGCAGCCCTCGACTAGCGGGGGGCCTTATCTCCTACGAGCAGTACTTC.

The chain carries TRBV18 and TRBJ1-6; 7 bases match TRBD1. This CDR3 has 15 amino acids. Germline values: CDR1 KGHSH, CDR2 LQKENI. V dropped 5 bases and J dropped 10; count of bases not matched to a gene: 11. CDR3 nucleotide sequence: TGTGCCAGCTCATCCATCTCAGGGGGTGGATCACCCCTCCACTTT. Its translation is CASSSISGGGSPLHF.

The chain links TRBV5-1 to TRBJ2-1; 12 bases line up with TRBD1. V gave up 4 bases and J gave up 5 bases; unmatched junction bases: 4. The germline V gene encodes CDR1 SGHRS and CDR2 YFSETQ. The CDR3 has 15 amino acids. CDR3 coding DNA: TGCGCCAGCAGCCGGGGACAGGGGGCCCACAATGAGCAGTTCTTC. Translating gives CASSRGQGAHNEQFF.

The rearrangement links TRBV30 to TRBJ2-3; TRBD2 might be the D (6 bases). CDR1 is GTSNPN, CDR2 SVGIG, per germline (reference sequence). The CDR3 loop spans 14 amino acids. The ends were cut back, 1 base at V and 0 bases at J, with 8 bases in the middle. This chain's CDR3 is CAWSAGVSTDTQYF. The CDR3 bases are TGTGCCTGGAGTGCGGGGGTCAGCACAGATACGCAGTATTTT.

This sequence joins TRBV19 and TRBJ2-7; TRBD1 agrees at 7 bases. Germline V CDR1 and CDR2: LNHDA, SQIVND (reference sequence). The CDR3 length is 14 residues. J lost 6 bases, V lost 5 bases, and 10 bases had no gene match. The CDR3 DNA reads as TGTGCCAGTAGTTCCCAATCGACAGGGCGCGAGCAGTACTTC. Protein product: CASSSQSTGREQYF.

The table lists this clone with a count of one. The chain combines TRBV3-1 (or the pseudogene TRBV3-2) with TRBJ2-7, with D tentatively TRBD2 (7 bases). The V end was cut by 1 base, the J end by 1 base, with 11 bases between. This CDR3 comprises 15 residues. Germline-derived CDR1 and CDR2 are LGHDT and YNNKEL (reference sequence). CDR3 residues: CASSQGGGPSYEQYF. The CDR3 DNA is TGTGCCAGCAGCCAAGGCGGGGGCCCTTCCTACGAGCAGTACTTC.

This rearrangement joins TRBV11-2 to TRBJ1-1, with D possibly matching TRBD1 (6 bases). CDR3 length: 14 amino acids. The germline V gene encodes CDR1 SGHAT and CDR2 FQNNGV. Between the trimmed V and J ends, which lost 5 bases and 1 base, there was a span of 11 bases. The CDR3 DNA follows: TGTGCCAGCAGCCGAACAGGGCAGAACACTGAAGCTTTCTTT. Amino acids: CASSRTGQNTEAFF.

The J gene is TRBJ2-7, the V gene TRBV19, with TRBD1 matching 9 bases. This CDR3 is built from 14 residues. Germline assignment: CDR1 LNHDA and CDR2 SQIVND (reference sequence). The J segment lost 4 bases and the V segment lost 5 bases, leaving 6 bases of the junction unmatched. The CDR3 DNA reads as TGTGCCAGTAGTGCCGGACAGGGGCCTTACGAGCAGTACTTC. This translates into CASSAGQGPYEQYF.

The V and J genes are TRBV10-3 and TRBJ2-1, with 7 bases fitting TRBD1. Trimming removed 10 bases from V and 8 bases from J; junction bases left unmatched: 14. The CDR3 runs to 14 residues. Per germline, CDR1 ENHRY and CDR2 SYGVKD. The chain's CDR3 is CATMGQNRFYEQFF. The CDR3 nucleotides read TGTGCCACCATGGGACAGAACAGGTTCTATGAGCAGTTCTTC.

The chain employs TRBV11-2 and TRBJ1-1; D possibly corresponds to TRBD1 (6 bases). This CDR3 is built from 13 residues. Germline lookup yields CDR1 SGHAT and CDR2 FQNNGV. V shed 4 bases and J shed 11 bases, with 17 bases lying between them. The DNA for the CDR3 is TGTGCCAGCAGCTCGTACAGGGAAGAAGTGGCTTTCTTT. It is translated as CASSSYREEVAFF.

The chain links TRBV7-8 to TRBJ2-7; 8 bases align to TRBD1. The CDR3 sequence is 15 residues long. CDR1 and CDR2 (germline): SGHVS, FQNEAQ. V shed 5 bases, J shed 1 base, and the junction held 7 bases outside the gene matches. CDR3 loop: CASSNFRDRSYEQYF. The CDR3 nucleotides read TGTGCCAGCAGCAACTTCCGGGACAGGTCCTACGAGCAGTACTTC.

This chain joins TRBV3-1 (or the pseudogene TRBV3-2) and TRBJ2-1, with D possibly being TRBD2 (5 bases). V lost 4 bases and J lost 3, with 10 bases in between. Germline V gives CDR1 LGHDT, CDR2 YNNKEL (reference sequence). CDR3 length: 14 amino acids. CDR3 in DNA: TGTGCCAGCAGCCTTCGCGGACTCTACAATGAGCAGTTCTTC. As protein: CASSLRGLYNEQFF.

This clone has ten or more counts. The chain links TRBV4-3 to TRBJ1-1, with 9 nucleotides matching TRBD1. Germline trimming cut 0 bases from V and 1 base from J; bases unmatched to any gene: 3. The CDR3 runs 16 residues. CDR1 is LGHNA, CDR2 YSLEER, per germline. In DNA, the CDR3 is TGCGCCAGCAGCCAAGATGGGACAGGGTCGAACACTGAAGCTTTCTTT. Encoded protein: CASSQDGTGSNTEAFF.

A single count supports this clone. The V call is TRBV5-5, the J call TRBJ2-3, with D possibly being TRBD2 (5 bases). The germline gives CDR1 SGHKS, CDR2 YYEKEE (reference sequence). The CDR3 has 14 residues. Trimming left V 3 bases short and J 1 base short, with 9 bases between. CDR3 coding DNA: TGTGCCAGCAGCTCTGGCGGGCGCACAGATACGCAGTATTTT. This encodes CASSSGGRTDTQYF.

As regards this clone: A read error may produce the germline difference seen at one junction end. The rearrangement uses TRBV2 and TRBJ1-4; TRBD1 matches 7 bases. The CDR3 is 16 residues long. Germline V gene data show CDR1 as SNHLY and CDR2 as FYNNEI. In nucleotides, the CDR3 is TGTGCCAGCAGCGAAGCTACAGGGGCGGCTAGGGAAAAACTGTTTTTT. Its translation: CASSEATGAAREKLFF. Variable domain in full (rest from reference TRBV2 and TRBJ1-4): EPEVTQTPSHQVTQMGQEVILRCVPISNHLYFYWYRQILGQKVEFLVSFYNNEISEKSEIFDDQFSVERPDGSNFTLKIRSTKLEDSAMYFCASSEATGAAREKLFFGSGTQLSVL.

The chain recombines TRBV10-3 with TRBJ2-1, with D perhaps matching TRBD2 (6 bases). The CDR3 covers 13 residues. Germline V gives CDR1 ENHRY, CDR2 SYGVKD. The V gene lost 7 bases and the J gene lost 6 bases, with 13 bases spanning the gap. The CDR3 nucleotides read TGTGCCATCAAGGAACTAGCTTCCAATGAGCAGTTCTTC. As protein: CAIKELASNEQFF.